These 21 T cell receptor beta chains were all obtained from the same sample, sequenced in a study of blood T cells in healthy people across ages. Using a J-beta primer mix together with a sample-barcoded 5' primer, a second PCR was run for roughly 6 to 12 cycles. From the 5' RACE reads, TCRdb called clonotypes with MiXCR, one entry per CDR3 protein. Of 800,000 to 950,000 distinct CDR3 sequences detected, about 29% appear once; the ten largest clones hold around 9.6%. The sample also formed part of further work on T cells of mothers and their children.

Sequencing was carried out using blood. Source of these receptors: a woman in her thirties or forties in good health.

Ten or more counts support this clonotype. This rearrangement joins TRBV29-1 to TRBJ2-1; 7 bases match TRBD1. The CDR3 spans 14 residues. V lost 3 bases, J lost 4 bases, and 6 bases stayed unmatched. Germline lookup yields CDR1 SQVTM and CDR2 ANQGSEA. The CDR3 coding sequence is TGCAGCGTTGATTGGGGACAGCATTACAATGAGCAGTTCTTC. Translated, it gives CSVDWGQHYNEQFF.

This clonotype was observed at least ten times. The chain joins TRBV4-1 to TRBJ2-1; perhaps TRBD1 as D (5 bases). V was cut by 2 bases and J by 6 bases, with 8 bases left in between. Germline V gene lookup returns CDR1 MGHRA and CDR2 YSYEKL. The CDR3 contains 13 residues. CDR3 DNA sequence: TGCGCCAGCAGCCAAACCCAGGGCAATGAGCAGTTCTTC. It is translated as CASSQTQGNEQFF.

As for this clonotype: A read error may account for a junction end that differs from germline. V gene TRBV3-1 combines with J gene TRBJ2-7, with 9 bases identical to TRBD1. The J call is in doubt because the DNA end fits TRBJ2-5 better. The length of the CDR3 is 16 residues. Germline V gene data show CDR1 as LGHDT and CDR2 as YNNKEL (reference sequence). CDR3 loop: CASSQVGTGFQETQYF. CDR3 DNA: TGTGCCAGCAGTCAAGTAGGGACAGGGTTCCAAGAGACCCAGTACTTC.

The rearrangement joins TRBV5-1 to TRBJ1-1; no clear D. This CDR3 spans 13 amino acids. V gave up 3 bases and J gave up 6 bases, with 12 bases separating them. From germline, CDR1 is SGHRS and CDR2 YFSETQ. CDR3: CASSSAPGAEAFF. The CDR3 nucleotides read TGCGCCAGCAGCTCAGCCCCTGGAGCTGAAGCTTTCTTT.

The chain recombines TRBV12-3 or TRBV12-4 with TRBJ1-5; D call uncertain. The CDR3 is 15 amino acids. The V gene lost 7 bases and the J gene lost 5 bases, with 18 bases spanning the gap. CDR3 bases: TGTGCCAGCACCTCGGGCGAACTCGTCGATCAGCCCCAGCATTTT. It encodes CASTSGELVDQPQHF.

This clonotype occurred many times. This chain connects TRBV20-1 to TRBJ2-7, with D possibly being TRBD1 or TRBD2 (5 bases each). Trimming left V 4 bases short and J 6 bases short, with 13 bases between. Per germline, CDR1 DFQATT and CDR2 SNEGSKA (reference sequence). The CDR3 sequence is 12 residues long. CDR3 bases: TGCAGTGCTACGGGGCCATGGGCCGAGCAGTACTTC. Translation: CSATGPWAEQYF.

This clonotype was detected only a few times. CDR3 sequence: CASSLEGFWDYGYTF. In nucleotides, the CDR3 is TGCGCCAGCAGCTTGGAGGGTTTTTGGGACTATGGCTACACCTTC. The chain joins TRBV5-1 to TRBJ1-2; D not resolved. Looked up from germline, CDR1 is SGHRS and CDR2 is YFSETQ. Trimming removed 0 bases at V and 3 bases at J, with 12 bases between. The CDR3 covers 15 residues.

Notes on this clonotype: Since no conserved phenylalanine or tryptophan closes the CDR3, a read error is the likely cause. The V and J genes are TRBV27 and TRBJ2-5; TRBD1 or TRBD2 may be the D gene (5 bases each). Germline CDR1 is MNHEY and CDR2 is SMNVEV (reference sequence). The CDR3 is 15 residues long. V lost 2 bases and J 5 bases, leaving 15 bases between the germline ends. The chain's CDR3 is CASSLLPGWGETQYC. CDR3 nucleotide sequence: TGTGCCAGCAGTTTACTTCCAGGGTGGGGGGAGACCCAGTACTGC.

This clonotype came up a few times. The chain has TRBV20-1 and TRBJ2-3, with 10 bases lining up with TRBD1. This CDR3 comprises 15 residues. Germline lookup yields CDR1 DFQATT and CDR2 SNEGSKA (reference sequence). With V trimmed by 4 bases and J by 0 bases, 4 bases remained unmatched. CDR3 nucleotides: TGCAGTGCTAACGGACAGGGGGTGAGCACAGATACGCAGTATTTT. Translation gives CSANGQGVSTDTQYF.

The chain couples TRBV28 to TRBJ2-1; 7 bases line up with TRBD1. Germline assignment: CDR1 MDHEN and CDR2 SYDVKM. V lost 4 bases and J lost 4; bases outside the gene matches: 10. CDR3 length: 16 amino acids. CDR3 coding DNA: TGTGCCAGCAGTTCCTCCCGGGACAGCCTATACAATGAGCAGTTCTTC. Its protein is CASSSSRDSLYNEQFF.

The gene calls are TRBV19 and TRBJ1-5; TRBD1 matches 10 bases. The junction had 7 bases not matched to a gene; V was cut back by 7 bases and J by 4 bases. The germline V gene has CDR1 LNHDA and CDR2 SQIVND (reference sequence). The CDR3 has 15 residues. The CDR3 loop reads CASTPTGGFNQPQHF. For the CDR3, the DNA is TGTGCCAGTACACCGACAGGGGGCTTTAATCAGCCCCAGCATTTT.

The genes are TRBV2 and TRBJ2-7; D possibly matches TRBD1 or TRBD2 (5 bases each). The CDR3 extends over 15 amino acids. In germline, CDR1 is SNHLY, CDR2 FYNNEI. The V gene lost 3 bases and the J gene lost 0 bases, with 12 bases spanning the gap. DNA for the CDR3: TGTGCCAGCAGTGAGATGTGGGGGAGCTCCTACGAGCAGTACTTC. This gives the protein CASSEMWGSSYEQYF.

The genes are TRBV6-2 or TRBV6-3 and TRBJ2-6, with D perhaps matching TRBD1 (6 bases). The germline CDR1 and CDR2 sequences are MNHEY and SVGEGT. Trimming cost V 1 base and J 0 bases, with 16 bases left between them. The CDR3 loop spans 19 amino acids. CDR3 nucleotide sequence: TGTGCCAGCAGTTACTTAGCAGGGGCCGCCCTCTCTGGGGCCAACGTCCTGACTTTC. It codes for CASSYLAGAALSGANVLTF.

V and J are TRBV20-1 and TRBJ2-6; tentatively, D is TRBD2 (7 bases). Per germline, CDR1 DFQATT and CDR2 SNEGSKA (reference sequence). The CDR3 covers 19 residues. V gave up 4 bases and J gave up 0 bases, with 22 bases separating them. In DNA, the CDR3 is TGCAGTGCTACGCCCTTTGGTAGGGGGGGGGACTCTGGGGCCAACGTCCTGACTTTC. Translating gives CSATPFGRGGDSGANVLTF.

This clonotype was observed a single time. The chain has TRBV7-8 and TRBJ1-1; a weak D match, TRBD1 (5 bases). Trimming pared 1 base from V and 5 bases from J, leaving 14 bases between. CDR1 and CDR2 from the germline V gene are SGHVS and FQNEAQ. The CDR3 is 15 amino acids. The CDR3 is CASSLGRGAGTEAFF. CDR3 sequence (DNA): TGTGCCAGCAGCTTAGGGAGAGGGGCGGGAACTGAAGCTTTCTTT.

The CDR3 is CASSPDYRNEQFF. The CDR3 nucleotides read TGCGCCAGCAGCCCTGACTACCGGAATGAGCAGTTCTTC. The chain combines TRBV5-1 with TRBJ2-1; D may be TRBD2 (5 bases). The V gene's germline CDR1 is SGHRS and CDR2 YFSETQ. The length of the CDR3 is 13 residues. The V end was cut by 4 bases, the J end by 7 bases, with 12 bases between.

At least ten counts were recorded for this clonotype. The rearrangement uses TRBV9 and TRBJ2-7, with D perhaps being TRBD1 or TRBD2 (5 bases each). With 0 bases removed from V and 0 bases from J, the gap between germline ends came to 10 bases. Germline CDR1 reads SGDLS; CDR2 reads YYNGEE. This CDR3 spans 15 amino acids. The CDR3 spells CASSVASGGSYEQYF. CDR3 nucleotides: TGTGCCAGCAGCGTAGCGTCTGGGGGCTCCTACGAGCAGTACTTC.

V and J are TRBV7-2 and TRBJ1-3; D unclear. V lost 5 bases to trimming and J lost 0 bases, with 8 bases between them. The CDR3 spans 14 residues. Looked up from germline, CDR1 is SGHTA and CDR2 is FQGNSA. The DNA for the CDR3 is TGTGCCAGCAGCCAGAAGAACTCTGGAAACACCATATATTTT. Residues: CASSQKNSGNTIYF. Using reference TRBV7-2 and TRBJ1-3 for the parts outside the CDR3, the full variable domain is GAGVSQSPSNKVTEKGKDVELRCDPISGHTALYWYRQSLGQGLEFLIYFQGNSAPDKSGLPSDRFSAERTGGSVSTLTIQRTQQEDSAVYLCASSQKNSGNTIYFGEGSWLTVV.

The chain is built from TRBV6-2 or TRBV6-3 and TRBJ2-3; 8 bases fit TRBD1. CDR3 length: 16 amino acids. V was pared by 6 bases and J by 1 base, with 9 bases of the junction left unmatched. The germline gives CDR1 MNHEY, CDR2 SVGEGT. Written as DNA, the CDR3 is TGTGCCAGCAGACGACCCGGACAGGGCCGCACAGATACGCAGTATTTT. Translating it yields CASRRPGQGRTDTQYF.

This clonotype was seen only a few times. The DNA for the CDR3 is TGCAGCGTTGTTGACATCGACACTGAAGCTTTCTTT. Translated, it gives CSVVDIDTEAFF. The chain uses TRBV29-1 and TRBJ1-1, with D unresolved. Germline CDR1 is SQVTM and CDR2 is ANQGSEA. V gave up 4 bases and J gave up 3 bases, with 9 bases separating them. The CDR3 spans 12 residues.

This chain connects TRBV5-1 to TRBJ1-1, with 8 bases identical to TRBD1. Germline CDR1 reads SGHRS; CDR2 reads YFSETQ. The V gene end was trimmed by 3 bases and the J gene end by 5 bases; junction bases not matched to a gene: 6. The CDR3 covers 14 residues. The CDR3 is CASSWAQGATEAFF. As DNA, the CDR3 is TGCGCCAGCAGCTGGGCCCAGGGGGCTACTGAAGCTTTCTTT.